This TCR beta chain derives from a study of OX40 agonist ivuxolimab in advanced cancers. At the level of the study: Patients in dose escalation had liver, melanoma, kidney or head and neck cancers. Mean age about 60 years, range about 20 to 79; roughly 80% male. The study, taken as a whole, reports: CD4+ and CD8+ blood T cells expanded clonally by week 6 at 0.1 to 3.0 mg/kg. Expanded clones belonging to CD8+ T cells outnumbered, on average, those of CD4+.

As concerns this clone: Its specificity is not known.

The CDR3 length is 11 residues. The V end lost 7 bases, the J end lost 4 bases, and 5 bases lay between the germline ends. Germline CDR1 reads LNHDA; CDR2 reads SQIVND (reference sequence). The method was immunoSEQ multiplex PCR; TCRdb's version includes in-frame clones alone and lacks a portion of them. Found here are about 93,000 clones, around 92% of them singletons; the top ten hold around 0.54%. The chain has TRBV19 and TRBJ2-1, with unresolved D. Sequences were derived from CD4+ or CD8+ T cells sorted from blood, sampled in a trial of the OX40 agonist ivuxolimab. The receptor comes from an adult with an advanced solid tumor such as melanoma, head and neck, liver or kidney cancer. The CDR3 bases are TGTGCCAGTACTTCTTACAATGAGCAGTTCTTC. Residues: CASTSYNEQFF.